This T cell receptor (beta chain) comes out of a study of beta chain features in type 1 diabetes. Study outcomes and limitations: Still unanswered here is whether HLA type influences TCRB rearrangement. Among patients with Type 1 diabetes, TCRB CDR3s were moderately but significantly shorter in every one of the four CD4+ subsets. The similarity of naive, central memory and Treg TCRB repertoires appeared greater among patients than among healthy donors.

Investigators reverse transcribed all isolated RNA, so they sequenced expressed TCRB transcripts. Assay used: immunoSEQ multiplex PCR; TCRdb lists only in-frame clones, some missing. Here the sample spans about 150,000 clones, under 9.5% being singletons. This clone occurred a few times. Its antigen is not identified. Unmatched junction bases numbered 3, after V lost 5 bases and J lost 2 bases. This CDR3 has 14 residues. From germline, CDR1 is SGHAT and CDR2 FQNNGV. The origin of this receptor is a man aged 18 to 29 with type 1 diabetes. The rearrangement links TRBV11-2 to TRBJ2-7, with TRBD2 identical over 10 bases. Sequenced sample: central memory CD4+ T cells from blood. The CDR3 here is CASSLSGGAYEQYF. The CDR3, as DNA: TGTGCCAGCAGCCTAAGCGGGGGGGCCTACGAGCAGTACTTC.